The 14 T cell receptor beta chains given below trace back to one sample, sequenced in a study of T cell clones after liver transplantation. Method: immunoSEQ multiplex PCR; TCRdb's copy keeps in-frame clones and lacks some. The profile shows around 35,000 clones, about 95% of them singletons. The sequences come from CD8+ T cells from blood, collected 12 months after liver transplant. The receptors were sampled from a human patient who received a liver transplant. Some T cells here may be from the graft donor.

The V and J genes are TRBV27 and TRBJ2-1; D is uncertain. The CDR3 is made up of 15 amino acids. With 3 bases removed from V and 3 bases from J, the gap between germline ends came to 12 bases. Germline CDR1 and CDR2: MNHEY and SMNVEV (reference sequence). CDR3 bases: TGTGCCAGCAGTTTGGTATCGCTGAACTACAATGAGCAGTTCTTC. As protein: CASSLVSLNYNEQFF.

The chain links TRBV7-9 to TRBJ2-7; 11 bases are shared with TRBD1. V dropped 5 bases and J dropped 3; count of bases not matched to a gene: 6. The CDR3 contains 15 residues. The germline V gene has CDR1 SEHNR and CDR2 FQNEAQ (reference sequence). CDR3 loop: CASSGAGQGDYEQYF. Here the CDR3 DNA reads TGTGCCAGCAGCGGGGCGGGACAGGGGGACTACGAGCAGTACTTC.

The CDR3 spells CASTGQGSYEQYF. CDR3 DNA sequence: TGCGCCAGCACCGGACAGGGTTCCTACGAGCAGTACTTC. The chain recombines TRBV5-1 with TRBJ2-7; 8 positions match TRBD1. The CDR3 contains 13 residues. Germline values: CDR1 SGHRS, CDR2 YFSETQ. Trimming took 6 bases from V and 1 from J; bases not matched to a gene: 3.

The CDR3 DNA is TGCGCCAGCAGCCCGTTTTGGGTAGAGGGGGCCACTGAAGCTTTCTTT. Its translation: CASSPFWVEGATEAFF. V usage is TRBV4-3 and J usage is TRBJ1-1, with 7 bases matching TRBD1. The length of the CDR3 is 16 residues. The junction had 12 bases not matched to a gene; V was cut back by 4 bases and J by 4 bases. Germline V lookup: CDR1 LGHNA, CDR2 YSLEER.

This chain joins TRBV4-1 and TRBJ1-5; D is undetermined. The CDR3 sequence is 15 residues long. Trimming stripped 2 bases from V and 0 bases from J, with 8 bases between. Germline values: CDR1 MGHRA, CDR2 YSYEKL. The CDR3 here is CASSQSRNSNQPQHF. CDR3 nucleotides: TGCGCCAGCAGCCAATCGCGGAATAGCAATCAGCCCCAGCATTTT.

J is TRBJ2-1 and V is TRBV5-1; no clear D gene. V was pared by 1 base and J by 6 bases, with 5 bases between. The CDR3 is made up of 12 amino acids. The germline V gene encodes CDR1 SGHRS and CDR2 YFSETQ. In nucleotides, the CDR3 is TGCGCCAGCAGCTTGATTGCCAATGAGCAGTTCTTC. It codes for CASSLIANEQFF.

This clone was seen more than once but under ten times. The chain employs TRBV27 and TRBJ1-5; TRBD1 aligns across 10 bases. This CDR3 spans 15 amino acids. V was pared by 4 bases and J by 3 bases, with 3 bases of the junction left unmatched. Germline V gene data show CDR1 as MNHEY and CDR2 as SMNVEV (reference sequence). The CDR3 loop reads CASSWGQGNNQPQHF. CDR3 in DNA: TGTGCCAGCAGTTGGGGACAGGGGAACAATCAGCCCCAGCATTTT.

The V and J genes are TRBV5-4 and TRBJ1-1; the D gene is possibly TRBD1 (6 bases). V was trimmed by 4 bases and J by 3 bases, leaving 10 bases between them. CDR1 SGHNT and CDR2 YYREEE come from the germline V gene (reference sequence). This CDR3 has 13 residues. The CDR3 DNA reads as TGTGCCAGCAGCCCCGAGGGGGACACTGAAGCTTTCTTT. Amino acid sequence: CASSPEGDTEAFF. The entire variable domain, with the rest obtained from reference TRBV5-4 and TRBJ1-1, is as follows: ETGVTQSPTHLIKTRGQQVTLRCSSQSGHNTVSWYQQALGQGPQFIFQYYREEENGRGNFPPRFSGLQFPNYSSELNVNALELDDSALYLCASSPEGDTEAFFGQGTRLTVV.

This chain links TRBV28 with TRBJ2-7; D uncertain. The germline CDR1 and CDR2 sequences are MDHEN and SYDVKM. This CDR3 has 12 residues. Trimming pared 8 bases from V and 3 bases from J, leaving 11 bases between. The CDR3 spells CASSRINYEQYF. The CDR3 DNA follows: TGTGCCAGCTCTCGTATTAACTACGAGCAGTACTTC.

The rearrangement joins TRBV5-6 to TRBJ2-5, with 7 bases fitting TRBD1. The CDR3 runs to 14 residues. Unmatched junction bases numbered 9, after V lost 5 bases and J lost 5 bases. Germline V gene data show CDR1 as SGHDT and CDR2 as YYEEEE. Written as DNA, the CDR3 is TGTGCCAGCAGTCCTGACAGGGCGGAGGAGACCCAGTACTTC. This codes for CASSPDRAEETQYF.

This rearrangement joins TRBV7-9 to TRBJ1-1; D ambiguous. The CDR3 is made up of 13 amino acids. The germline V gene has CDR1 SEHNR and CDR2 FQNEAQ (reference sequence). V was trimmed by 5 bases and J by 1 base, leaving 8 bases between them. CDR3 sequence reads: CASSVGPNTEAFF. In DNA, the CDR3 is TGTGCCAGCAGCGTTGGTCCGAACACTGAAGCTTTCTTT.

DNA for the CDR3: TGTGCCAGCAGCCCACACTACGAGCAGTACTTC. Translated, it gives CASSPHYEQYF. The chain uses TRBV13 and TRBJ2-7; D is unclear. This CDR3 is 11 amino acids long. Trimming pared 5 bases from V and 3 bases from J, leaving 5 bases between. Germline assignment: CDR1 PRHDT and CDR2 FYEKMQ (reference sequence).

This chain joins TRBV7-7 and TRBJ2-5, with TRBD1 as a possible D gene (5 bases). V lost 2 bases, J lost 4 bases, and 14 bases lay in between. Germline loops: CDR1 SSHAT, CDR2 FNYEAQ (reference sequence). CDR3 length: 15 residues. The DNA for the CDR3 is TGTGCCAGCAGCTTAACCCAGTCGACAGTAGAGACCCAGTACTTC. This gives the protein CASSLTQSTVETQYF.

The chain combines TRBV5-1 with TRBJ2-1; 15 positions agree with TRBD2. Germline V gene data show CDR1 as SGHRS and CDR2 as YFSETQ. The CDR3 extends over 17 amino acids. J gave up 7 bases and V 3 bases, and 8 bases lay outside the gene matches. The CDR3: CASSSGLAGGPGNEQFF. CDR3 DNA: TGCGCCAGCAGCTCAGGACTAGCGGGAGGGCCAGGTAATGAGCAGTTCTTC.